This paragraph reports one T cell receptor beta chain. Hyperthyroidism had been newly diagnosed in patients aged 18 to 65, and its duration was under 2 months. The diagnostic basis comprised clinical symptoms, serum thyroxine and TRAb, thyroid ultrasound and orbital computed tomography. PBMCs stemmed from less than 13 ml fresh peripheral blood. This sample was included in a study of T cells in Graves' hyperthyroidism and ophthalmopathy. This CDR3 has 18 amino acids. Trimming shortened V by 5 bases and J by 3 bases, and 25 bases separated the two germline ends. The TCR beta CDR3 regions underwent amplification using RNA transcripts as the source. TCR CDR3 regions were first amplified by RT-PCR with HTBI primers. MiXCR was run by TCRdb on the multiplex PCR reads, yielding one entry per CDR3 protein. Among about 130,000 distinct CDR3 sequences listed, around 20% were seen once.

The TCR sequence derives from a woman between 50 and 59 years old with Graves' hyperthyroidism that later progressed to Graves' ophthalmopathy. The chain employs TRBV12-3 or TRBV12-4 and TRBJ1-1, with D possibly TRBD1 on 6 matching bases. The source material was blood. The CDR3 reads CASSPTGRGRPEYTEAFF. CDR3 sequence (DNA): TGTGCCAGCAGTCCTACAGGGAGGGGAAGGCCGGAATACACTGAAGCTTTCTTT.